Listed below are T cell receptor beta chains from one sample, sequenced in a study of blood T cell repertoires in COVID-19. The protocol was immunoSEQ multiplex PCR, while the TCRdb copy is restricted to in-frame clones and leaves out a portion. This repertoire shows tens of thousands of clones, about 88% found once; its top ten account for approximately 3.6%. The specimen sequenced was peripheral blood. The receptors shown here come from a man between 65 and 79 years old with acute or convalescent COVID-19. CDR3s include the opening cysteine and the closing phenylalanine or tryptophan. The D gene is left open where the match is weak. Size is stated for part of the rows, as once, few or many counts, or as a class when the clone is expanded.

j_call | clone_size | v_call | d_call | cdr3_aa | cdr3_nt
TRBJ2-4 | - | TRBV3-1/TRBV3-2 | - | CASSQGQILKNIQYF | TGTGCCAGCAGCCAAGGGCAAATTCTGAAAAACATTCAGTACTTC
TRBJ1-4 | - | TRBV4-1 | - | CASSHDRIITNEKLFF | TGCGCCAGCAGTCATGACAGGATCATAACTAATGAAAAACTGTTTTTT
TRBJ1-2 | - | TRBV10-3 | TRBD1 | CAISESGGQGAYGYTF | TGTGCCATCAGTGAGTCGGGGGGACAGGGGGCTTATGGCTACACCTTC
TRBJ2-7 | - | TRBV7-8 | - | CASSTQVASPTYEQYF | TGTGCCAGCAGCACCCAAGTCGCAAGCCCAACCTACGAGCAGTACTTC
TRBJ2-7 | once | TRBV4-1 | - | CASSQDRGGFYEQYF | TGCGCCAGCAGCCAAGATAGGGGGGGCTTCTACGAGCAGTACTTC
TRBJ2-5 | - | TRBV5-8 | TRBD2 | CASSLGSGGFQETQYF | TGTGCCAGCAGCTTGGGGTCGGGGGGATTCCAAGAGACCCAGTACTTC
TRBJ2-7 | - | TRBV12-3/TRBV12-4 | - | CASSFYPAEQYF | TGTGCCAGCAGTTTCTACCCAGCGGAGCAGTACTTC
TRBJ1-2 | - | TRBV6-1 | TRBD1 | CASSEPDRVRVYGYTF | TGTGCCAGCAGTGAACCGGACAGGGTTAGGGTATATGGCTACACCTTC
TRBJ2-1 | - | TRBV9 | - | CASSVRPLPGSHRNEQFF | TGTGCCAGCAGTGTCCGTCCCCTCCCGGGTAGTCATAGGAATGAGCAGTTCTTC
TRBJ1-4 | - | TRBV5-1 | - | CASSLAGRTNEKLFF | TGCGCCAGCAGCTTGGCTGGGAGAACTAATGAAAAACTGTTTTTT
TRBJ1-6 | few | TRBV12-5 | TRBD1 | CASGLGTENSPLHF | TGTGCTAGTGGTCTCGGGACAGAAAATTCACCCCTCCACTTT
TRBJ2-6 | - | TRBV19 | TRBD1 | CASHSTGGLSGANVLTF | TGTGCCAGCCATTCTACAGGGGGCCTCTCTGGGGCCAACGTCCTGACTTTC
TRBJ1-5 | - | TRBV10-3 | TRBD1 | CAISESTQGGQPQHF | TGTGCCATCAGTGAGTCGACTCAGGGGGGACAGCCCCAGCATTTT
TRBJ2-7 | - | TRBV27 | TRBD1 | CASSAGGPYEQYF | TGTGCCAGCAGCGCAGGGGGTCCCTACGAGCAGTACTTC
TRBJ2-7 | - | TRBV6-2/TRBV6-3 | TRBD1 | CASSFAGTGDPYEQYF | TGTGCCAGCAGTTTTGCCGGGACAGGGGATCCCTACGAGCAGTACTTC
TRBJ1-6 | - | TRBV11-2 | - | CASSFLPGGPSPLHF | TGTGCCAGCAGCTTTCTTCCCGGGGGGCCCTCACCCCTCCACTTT
TRBJ1-4 | - | TRBV4-1 | - | CASSRGGGLVEKLFF | TGCGCCAGCAGCCGTGGCGGGGGGCTGGTGGAAAAACTGTTTTTT
TRBJ1-3 | - | TRBV19 | - | CASSLGWTAGNTIYF | TGTGCCAGTTCCCTGGGGTGGACAGCTGGAAACACCATATATTTT
TRBJ1-1 | - | TRBV10-3 | - | CAIEWDTSNTEAFF | TGTGCCATCGAGTGGGACACTTCGAACACTGAAGCTTTCTTT
TRBJ2-7 | - | TRBV7-6 | - | CASSLSPTGYYEQYF | TGTGCCAGCAGCTTAAGCCCCACAGGGTACTACGAGCAGTACTTC
TRBJ2-3 | - | TRBV5-5 | - | CASSQARNTDTQYF | TGTGCCAGCAGTCAAGCGAGGAATACAGATACGCAGTATTTT
TRBJ1-1 | - | TRBV6-5 | - | CASSYSASRNTEAFF | TGTGCCAGCAGTTACTCGGCCTCCCGGAACACTGAAGCTTTCTTT
TRBJ2-2 | - | TRBV2 | TRBD1 | CASSERQGADTGELFF | TGTGCCAGCAGTGAACGGCAGGGGGCTGACACCGGGGAGCTGTTTTTT
TRBJ1-6 | - | TRBV25-1 | - | CASADSYNSPLHF | TGTGCCAGCGCGGACAGTTATAATTCACCCCTCCACTTT
TRBJ2-1 | - | TRBV9 | - | CASSVVPVGQYNEQFF | TGTGCCAGCAGCGTAGTCCCTGTGGGGCAGTACAATGAGCAGTTCTTC
TRBJ1-1 | - | TRBV6-2/TRBV6-3 | TRBD1 | CASTPRGTGGAVEAFF | TGTGCCAGCACCCCGAGGGGGACAGGGGGCGCGGTTGAAGCTTTCTTT
TRBJ1-6 | - | TRBV3-1/TRBV3-2 | - | CASSQDSGRNSPLHF | TGTGCCAGCAGCCAAGACTCAGGAAGGAATTCACCCCTCCACTTT
TRBJ2-1 | - | TRBV6-5 | - | CASSYARLAGQQFF | TGTGCCAGCAGTTACGCCCGGCTGGCGGGGCAACAGTTCTTC
TRBJ1-1 | once | TRBV7-6 | - | CASSLAKRTGYMNTEAFF | TGTGCCAGCAGCTTAGCCAAGAGGACGGGGTACATGAACACTGAAGCTTTCTTT
TRBJ2-3 | - | TRBV19 | TRBD2 | CASSKTSARTDTQYF | TGTGCCAGTAGTAAGACTAGCGCCCGCACAGATACGCAGTATTTT
TRBJ2-7 | - | TRBV19 | TRBD1 | CASSRDRGTYEQYF | TGTGCCAGTAGTAGAGACAGGGGGACCTACGAGCAGTACTTC
TRBJ2-2 | - | TRBV27 | TRBD1 | CASSRQGAVANTGELFF | TGTGCCAGCAGTCGACAGGGGGCCGTCGCGAACACCGGGGAGCTGTTTTTT
TRBJ2-5 | - | TRBV5-5 | - | CASSFRFGLQETQYF | TGTGCCAGCAGCTTTAGGTTCGGGTTACAAGAGACCCAGTACTTC
TRBJ2-7 | - | TRBV28 | TRBD1 | CASSSRTGRTNEQYF | TGTGCCAGCAGTTCGAGGACAGGGCGAACAAACGAGCAGTACTTC
TRBJ2-7 | few | TRBV7-3 | TRBD2 | CASSPTGLAGDEQYF | TGTGCCAGCAGCCCAACCGGACTAGCGGGGGACGAGCAGTACTTC
TRBJ2-1 | - | TRBV4-2 | TRBD2 | CASSQDSGGYNEQFF | TGTGCCAGCAGCCAAGATAGCGGGGGGTACAATGAGCAGTTCTTC
TRBJ2-5 | - | TRBV9 | - | CASSVGASQETQYF | TGTGCCAGCAGCGTAGGGGCCAGCCAAGAGACCCAGTACTTC
TRBJ2-2 | - | TRBV6-5 | TRBD1 | CASSYLGTATGELFF | TGTGCCAGCAGTTACCTCGGGACAGCGACCGGGGAGCTGTTTTTT
TRBJ2-7 | once | TRBV6-2/TRBV6-3 | - | CASSAPWGVSEEQYF | TGTGCCAGCAGTGCCCCGTGGGGGGTATCGGAGGAGCAGTACTTC
TRBJ1-6 | - | TRBV4-3 | - | CASSRADSNGNSPLHF | TGCGCCAGCAGCCGAGCGGACAGCAATGGGAATTCACCCCTCCACTTT
TRBJ1-1 | - | TRBV7-6 | - | CASSADSNTEAFF | TGTGCCAGCAGCGCGGACAGTAACACTGAAGCTTTCTTT
TRBJ1-1 | - | TRBV19 | - | CASSIEGVRGEAFF | TGTGCCAGTAGTATAGAGGGGGTCAGGGGTGAAGCTTTCTTT
TRBJ1-5 | - | TRBV4-2 | TRBD1 | CASSQDLQGANSNQPQHF | TGTGCCAGCAGCCAAGATCTTCAGGGGGCAAATAGCAATCAGCCCCAGCATTTT
TRBJ2-1 | - | TRBV24-1 | - | CATSDAHGGSYNEQFF | TGTGCCACCAGTGATGCTCACGGAGGCTCCTACAATGAGCAGTTCTTC
TRBJ1-2 | once | TRBV6-5 | TRBD1 | CASRRPGGENYGYTF | TGTGCCAGCCGGAGGCCAGGGGGTGAAAACTATGGCTACACCTTC
TRBJ1-1 | - | TRBV28 | - | CASSLGGMRDTEAFF | TGTGCCAGCAGTTTAGGGGGGATGAGGGACACTGAAGCTTTCTTT
TRBJ2-1 | once | TRBV6-1 | - | CASSERAGSSYNEQFF | TGTGCCAGCAGTGAAAGGGCGGGGAGCTCCTACAATGAGCAGTTCTTC
TRBJ1-4 | - | TRBV30 | TRBD1 | CAWSVSGQEKGF | TGTGCCTGGAGTGTATCCGGACAGGAAAAGGGATTT
TRBJ1-1 | - | TRBV7-9 | - | CASRSQSKDMNTEAFF | TGTGCCAGCAGGTCACAGTCTAAGGACATGAACACTGAAGCTTTCTTT